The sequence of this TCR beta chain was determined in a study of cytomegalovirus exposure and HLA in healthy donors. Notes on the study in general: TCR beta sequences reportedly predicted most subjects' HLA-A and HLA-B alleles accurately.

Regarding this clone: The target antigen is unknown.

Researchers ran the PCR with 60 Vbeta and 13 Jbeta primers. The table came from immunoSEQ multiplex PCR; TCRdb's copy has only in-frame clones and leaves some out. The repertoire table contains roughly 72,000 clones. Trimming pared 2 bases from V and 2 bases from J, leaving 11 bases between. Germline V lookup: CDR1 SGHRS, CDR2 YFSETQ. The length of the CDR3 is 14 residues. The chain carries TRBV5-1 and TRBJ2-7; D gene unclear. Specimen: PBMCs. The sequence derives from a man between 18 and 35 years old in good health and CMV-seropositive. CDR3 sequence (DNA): TGCGCCAGCAGCTTCAGGTTCCCCCCCTACGAGCAGTACTTC. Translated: CASSFRFPPYEQYF.